This is a list of T cell receptor beta chains from one sample in a study of cytomegalovirus exposure and HLA in healthy donors. Some clones are missing from TCRdb's copy, which holds only in-frame ones; the method was immunoSEQ multiplex PCR. The table has approximately 39,000 clones, just under 95% seen once. The specimen sequenced was PBMCs. The receptors shown here come from a man aged 18 to 29 in good health and CMV-seronegative. Each CDR3 is given with its conserved first and last residue. The D gene is left open where the match is weak. Size values are once, few and many counts, or a class for expanded clones, and some rows have none.

j_call: TRBJ2-2; d_call: -; clone_size: -; v_call: TRBV6-4; cdr3_nt: TGTGCCAGCAGTGACGGGGCAACCGGGGAGCTGTTTTTT; cdr3_aa: CASSDGATGELFF
j_call: TRBJ2-6; d_call: -; clone_size: -; v_call: TRBV30; cdr3_nt: TGTGCCGGGGCCCTGAAAGCTGGGGCCAACGTCCTGACTTTC; cdr3_aa: CAGALKAGANVLTF
j_call: TRBJ2-1; d_call: TRBD2; clone_size: -; v_call: TRBV27; cdr3_nt: TGTGCCAGCAGTCCCGGGACTAGCGGGGTCCACAATGAGCAGTTCTTC; cdr3_aa: CASSPGTSGVHNEQFF
j_call: TRBJ2-1; d_call: -; clone_size: -; v_call: TRBV7-3; cdr3_nt: TGTGCCAGCAGCTTTTTAACGGAGGACTACAATAATGAGCAGTTCTTC; cdr3_aa: CASSFLTEDYNNEQFF
j_call: TRBJ2-5; d_call: TRBD2; clone_size: -; v_call: TRBV4-1; cdr3_nt: TGCGCCAGCAGCCCACAGACTAGCGGGGGTGGATTAGGAGAGACCCAGTACTTC; cdr3_aa: CASSPQTSGGGLGETQYF
j_call: TRBJ2-2; d_call: -; clone_size: -; v_call: TRBV7-9; cdr3_nt: TGTGCCAGCAGCTCTGGACAGAACACCGGGGAGCTGTTTTTT; cdr3_aa: CASSSGQNTGELFF
j_call: TRBJ2-6; d_call: -; clone_size: once; v_call: TRBV21-1; cdr3_nt: TGTGCCAGCAGCAGAGCCGGGACACCCCTGCTCTCTGGGGCCAACGTCCTGACTTTC; cdr3_aa: CASSRAGTPLLSGANVLTF
j_call: TRBJ1-4; d_call: -; clone_size: -; v_call: TRBV5-5; cdr3_nt: TGTGCCAGCAGCTTCGGCGGGAATGGACTGTTTTTT; cdr3_aa: CASSFGGNGLFF
j_call: TRBJ2-2; d_call: TRBD2; clone_size: -; v_call: TRBV30; cdr3_nt: TGTGCCTGGATGGGGTTCGGACTAGCGGGGGGGGCCGGCACCGGGGAGCTGTTTTTT; cdr3_aa: CAWMGFGLAGGAGTGELFF
j_call: TRBJ1-4; d_call: TRBD1; clone_size: -; v_call: TRBV18; cdr3_nt: TGTGCCAGCTCACCCCTCTTCCCGGGACAGACTACAACTAATGAAAAACTGTTTTTT; cdr3_aa: CASSPLFPGQTTTNEKLFF
j_call: TRBJ2-2; d_call: -; clone_size: -; v_call: TRBV18; cdr3_nt: TGTGCCAGCTCACCGGACGGGACGAACACCGGGGAGCTGTTTTTT; cdr3_aa: CASSPDGTNTGELFF
j_call: TRBJ1-5; d_call: TRBD1; clone_size: -; v_call: TRBV30; cdr3_nt: TGTGCCTGGAGGGCCAAGTTAGGGACAGGCGATAATCAGCCCCAGCATTTT; cdr3_aa: CAWRAKLGTGDNQPQHF
j_call: TRBJ1-5; d_call: -; clone_size: -; v_call: TRBV19; cdr3_nt: TGTGCCAGCGGGACTCCAGCCGGGTTGTCCCAGCATTTT; cdr3_aa: CASGTPAGLSQHF
j_call: TRBJ2-5; d_call: TRBD2; clone_size: -; v_call: TRBV9; cdr3_nt: TGTGCCAGCAGCGTTCTAGCGGGAGGGGTCGAGACCCAGTACTTC; cdr3_aa: CASSVLAGGVETQYF